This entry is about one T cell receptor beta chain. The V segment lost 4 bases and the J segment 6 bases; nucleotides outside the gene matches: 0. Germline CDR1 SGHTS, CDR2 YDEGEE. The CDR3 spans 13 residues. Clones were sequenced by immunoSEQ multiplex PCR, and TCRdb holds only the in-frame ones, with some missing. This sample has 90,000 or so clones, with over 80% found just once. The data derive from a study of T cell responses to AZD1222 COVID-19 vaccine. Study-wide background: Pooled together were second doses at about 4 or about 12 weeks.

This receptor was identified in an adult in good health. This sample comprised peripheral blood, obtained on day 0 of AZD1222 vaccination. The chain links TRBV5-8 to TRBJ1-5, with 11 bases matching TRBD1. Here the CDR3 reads CASSGTGGQPQHF. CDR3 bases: TGTGCCAGCAGCGGGACAGGGGGTCAGCCCCAGCATTTT.